This T cell receptor beta chain was found in a study of radiation and T cells in renal cell carcinoma. With respect to this clone: The antigen remains unidentified.

The time point is: blood 2 weeks post-SBRT. The sample's treatment: 15 Gy SBRT to primary tumor, nephrectomy 4 weeks later. Germline CDR1 is SEHNR and CDR2 is FQNEAQ (reference sequence). V shed 5 bases and J shed 6 bases, with 7 bases lying between them. The CDR3 loop spans 11 amino acids. Study-level points and caveats: No pretreatment tumor biopsies were available for baseline clonotypes.

Data came from immunoSEQ multiplex PCR; TCRdb stores just in-frame clones and leaves some out. The table lists roughly 120,000 clones, about 81% of them singletons. The sequencing used blood, collected from a patient whose treatment included radiotherapy and nephrectomy. The chain combines TRBV7-9 with TRBJ1-2; D is perhaps TRBD1 (5 bases). The sequence was collected from a woman aged 55 to 70 with renal cell carcinoma. CDR3 protein: CASSPRDGYTF. DNA for the CDR3: TGTGCCAGCAGCCCCAGGGATGGCTACACCTTC.